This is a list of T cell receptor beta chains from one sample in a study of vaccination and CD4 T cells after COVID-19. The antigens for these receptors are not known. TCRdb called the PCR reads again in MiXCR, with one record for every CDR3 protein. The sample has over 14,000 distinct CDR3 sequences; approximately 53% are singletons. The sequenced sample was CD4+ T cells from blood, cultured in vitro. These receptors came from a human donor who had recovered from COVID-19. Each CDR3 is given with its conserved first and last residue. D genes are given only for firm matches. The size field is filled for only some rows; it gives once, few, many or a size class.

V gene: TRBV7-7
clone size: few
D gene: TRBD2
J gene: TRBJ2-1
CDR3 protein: CASSLGLADNEQFF
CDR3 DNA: TGTGCCAGCAGCTTAGGACTAGCGGACAATGAGCAGTTCTTC

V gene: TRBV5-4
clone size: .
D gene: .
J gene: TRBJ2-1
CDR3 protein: CASSFSSSYNEQFF
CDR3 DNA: TGTGCCAGCAGTTTTAGTAGCTCCTACAATGAGCAGTTCTTC

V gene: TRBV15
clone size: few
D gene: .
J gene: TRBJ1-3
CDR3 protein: CATSRDRGDSGNTIYF
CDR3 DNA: TGTGCCACCAGCAGAGATCGTGGGGACTCTGGAAACACCATATATTTT

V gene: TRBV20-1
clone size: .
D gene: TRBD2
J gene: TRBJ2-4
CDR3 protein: CSAREETWTSGGDIQYF
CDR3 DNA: TGCAGTGCTAGAGAAGAGACTTGGACTAGCGGCGGGGACATTCAGTACTTC

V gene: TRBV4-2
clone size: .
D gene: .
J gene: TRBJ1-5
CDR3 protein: CASSLDLDQPQHF
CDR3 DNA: TGTGCCAGCAGCCTAGACTTAGATCAGCCCCAGCATTTT

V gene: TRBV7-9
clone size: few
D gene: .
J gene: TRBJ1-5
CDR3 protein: CASNSFSNQPQHF
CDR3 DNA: TGTGCCAGCAACTCATTCTCCAATCAGCCCCAGCATTTT

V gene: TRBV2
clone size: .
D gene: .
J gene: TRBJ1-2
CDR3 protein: CASSERLQGYTF
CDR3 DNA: TGTGCCAGCAGTGAACGGTTGCAAGGCTACACCTTC

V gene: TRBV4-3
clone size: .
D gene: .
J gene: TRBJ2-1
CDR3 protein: CASSQDSAGRRNEQFF
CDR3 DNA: TGCGCCAGCAGCCAAGATTCCGCCGGGAGAAGGAATGAGCAGTTCTTC

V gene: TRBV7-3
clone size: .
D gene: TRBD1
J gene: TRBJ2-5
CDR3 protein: CASSLDREETQYF
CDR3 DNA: TGTGCCAGCAGTCTGGACAGGGAAGAGACCCAGTACTTC

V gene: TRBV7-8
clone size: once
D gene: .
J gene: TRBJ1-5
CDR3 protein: CASSLGGTKPQHF
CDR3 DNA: TGTGCCAGCAGCTTAGGAGGGACGAAGCCCCAGCATTTT

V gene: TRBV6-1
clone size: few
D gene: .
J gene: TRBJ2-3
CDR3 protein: CASRNGAGLTDTQYF
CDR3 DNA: TGTGCCAGCCGGAATGGGGCAGGACTTACAGATACGCAGTATTTT

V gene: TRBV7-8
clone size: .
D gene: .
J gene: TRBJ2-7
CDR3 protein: CASSLRDGPSEQYF
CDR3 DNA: TGTGCCAGCAGCTTAAGGGACGGCCCTAGCGAGCAGTACTTC

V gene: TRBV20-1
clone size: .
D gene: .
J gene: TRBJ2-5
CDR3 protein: CSARDPGAGETQYF
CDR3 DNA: TGCAGTGCTAGAGATCCCGGGGCAGGGGAGACCCAGTACTTC

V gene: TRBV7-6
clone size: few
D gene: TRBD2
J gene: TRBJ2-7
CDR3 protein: CASSLEETSGPDEQYF
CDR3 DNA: TGTGCCAGCAGCTTAGAAGAAACTAGCGGACCAGACGAGCAGTACTTC

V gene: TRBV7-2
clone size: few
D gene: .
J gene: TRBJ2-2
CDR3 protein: CASSLRPGGTGELFF
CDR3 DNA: TGTGCCAGCAGCTTACGTCCAGGAGGTACCGGGGAGCTGTTTTTT

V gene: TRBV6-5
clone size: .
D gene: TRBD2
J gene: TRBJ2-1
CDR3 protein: CASSYGQVAGANEQFF
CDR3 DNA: TGTGCCAGCAGTTACGGACAGGTAGCGGGAGCCAATGAGCAGTTCTTC

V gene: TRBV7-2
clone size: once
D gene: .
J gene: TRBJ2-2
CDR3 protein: CASSLALAGTGELFF
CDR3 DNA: TGTGCCAGCAGCTTAGCGCTAGCAGGCACCGGGGAGCTGTTTTTT

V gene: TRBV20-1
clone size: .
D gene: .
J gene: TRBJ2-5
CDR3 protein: CSARASRRVQETQYF
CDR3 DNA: TGCAGTGCTAGGGCGTCGCGCAGGGTACAAGAGACCCAGTACTTC

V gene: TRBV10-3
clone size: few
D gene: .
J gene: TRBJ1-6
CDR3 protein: CAIAQGYNSPLHF
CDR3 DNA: TGTGCCATCGCCCAGGGTTATAATTCACCCCTCCACTTT

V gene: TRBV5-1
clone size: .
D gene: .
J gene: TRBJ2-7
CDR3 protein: CASSLGDGYEQYF
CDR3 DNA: TGCGCCAGCAGCTTGGGGGACGGCTACGAGCAGTACTTC

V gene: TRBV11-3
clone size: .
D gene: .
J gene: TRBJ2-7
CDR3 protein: CASSPTSGADEQYF
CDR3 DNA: TGTGCCAGCAGCCCTACCTCGGGTGCCGACGAGCAGTACTTC

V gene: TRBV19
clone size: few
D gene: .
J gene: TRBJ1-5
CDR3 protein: CASSIEGVQPQHF
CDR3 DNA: TGTGCCAGTAGTATCGAGGGAGTTCAGCCCCAGCATTTT

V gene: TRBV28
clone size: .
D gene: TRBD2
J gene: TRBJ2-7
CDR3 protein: CASHVGGGLYEQYF
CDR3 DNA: TGTGCCAGCCACGTCGGGGGGGGGCTCTACGAGCAGTACTTC

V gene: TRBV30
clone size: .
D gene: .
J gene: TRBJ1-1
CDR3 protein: CAWMPVGRNTEAFF
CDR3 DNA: TGTGCCTGGATGCCGGTCGGGAGGAACACTGAAGCTTTCTTT

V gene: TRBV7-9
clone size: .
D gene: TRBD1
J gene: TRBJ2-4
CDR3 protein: CASSLNRGNIQYF
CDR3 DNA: TGTGCCAGCAGCCTAAACAGGGGAAACATTCAGTACTTC

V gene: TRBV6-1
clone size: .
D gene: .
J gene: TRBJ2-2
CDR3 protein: CASKVEAQATGELFF
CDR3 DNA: TGTGCCAGCAAAGTTGAGGCCCAGGCCACCGGGGAGCTGTTTTTT

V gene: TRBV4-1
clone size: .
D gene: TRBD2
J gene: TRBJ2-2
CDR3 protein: CASSQGLAGVTGELFF
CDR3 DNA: TGCGCCAGCAGCCAGGGACTAGCGGGAGTCACCGGGGAGCTGTTTTTT

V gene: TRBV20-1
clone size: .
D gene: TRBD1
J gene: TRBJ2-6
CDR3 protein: CSAREPSGSGGKAGANVLTF
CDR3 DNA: TGCAGTGCTAGAGAGCCATCCGGCTCAGGGGGAAAAGCTGGGGCCAACGTCCTGACTTTC

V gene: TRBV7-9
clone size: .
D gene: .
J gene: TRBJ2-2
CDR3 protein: CASSFRQEVTGELFF
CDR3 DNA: TGTGCCAGCAGCTTTCGGCAGGAAGTTACCGGGGAGCTGTTTTTT

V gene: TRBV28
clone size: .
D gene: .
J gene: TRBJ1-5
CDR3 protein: CASSPWGGEDNQPQHF
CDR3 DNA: TGTGCCAGCAGCCCCTGGGGAGGGGAAGACAATCAGCCCCAGCATTTT

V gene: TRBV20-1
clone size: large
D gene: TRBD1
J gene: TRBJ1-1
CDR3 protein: CSAPQRQGTEAFF
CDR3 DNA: TGCAGTGCTCCCCAAAGACAGGGTACTGAAGCTTTCTTT

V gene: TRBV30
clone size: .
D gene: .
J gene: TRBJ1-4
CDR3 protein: CAWNYGGWDGRNEKLFF
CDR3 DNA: TGTGCCTGGAATTATGGTGGGTGGGACGGAAGAAATGAAAAACTGTTTTTT

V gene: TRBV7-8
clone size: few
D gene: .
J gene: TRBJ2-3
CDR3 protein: CASSSQLGDTQYF
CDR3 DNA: TGTGCCAGCAGCTCTCAACTAGGAGATACGCAGTATTTT

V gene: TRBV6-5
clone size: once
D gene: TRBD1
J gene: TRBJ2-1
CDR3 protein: CASSYIGDRGVFF
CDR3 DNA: TGTGCCAGCAGTTACATAGGGGACAGGGGGGTTTTCTTC

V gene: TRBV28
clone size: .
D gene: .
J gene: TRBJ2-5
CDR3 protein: CASSPDKSQETQYF
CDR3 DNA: TGTGCCAGCAGTCCGGACAAGTCCCAAGAGACCCAGTACTTC

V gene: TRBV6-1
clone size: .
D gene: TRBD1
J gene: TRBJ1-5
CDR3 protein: CASSGTDNQPQHF
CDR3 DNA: TGTGCCAGCAGCGGGACAGACAATCAGCCCCAGCATTTT

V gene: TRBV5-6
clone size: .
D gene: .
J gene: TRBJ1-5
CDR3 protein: CASSLARANQPQHF
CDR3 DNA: TGTGCCAGCAGCTTGGCCAGGGCCAATCAGCCCCAGCATTTT

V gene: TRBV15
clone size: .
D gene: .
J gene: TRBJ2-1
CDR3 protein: CATSRVGGYYNEQFF
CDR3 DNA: TGTGCCACCAGCAGAGTCGGCGGCTACTACAATGAGCAGTTCTTC

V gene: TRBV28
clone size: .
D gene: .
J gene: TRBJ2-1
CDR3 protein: CASRSSTGSSYNEQFF
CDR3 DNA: TGTGCCAGCAGATCCTCAACTGGAAGCTCCTACAATGAGCAGTTCTTC

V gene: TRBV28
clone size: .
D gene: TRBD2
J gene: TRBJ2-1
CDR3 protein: CASSGSGSRNEQFF
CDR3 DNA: TGTGCCAGCAGCGGTAGCGGGAGCCGCAATGAGCAGTTCTTC

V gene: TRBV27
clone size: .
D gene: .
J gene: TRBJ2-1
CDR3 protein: CASSSIPGRNEQFF
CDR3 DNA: TGTGCCAGCAGTTCCATACCGGGCCGCAATGAGCAGTTCTTC

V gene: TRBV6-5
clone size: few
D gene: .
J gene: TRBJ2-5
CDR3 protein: CASSYFQSRETQYF
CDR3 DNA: TGTGCCAGCAGTTACTTTCAGTCCCGGGAGACCCAGTACTTC

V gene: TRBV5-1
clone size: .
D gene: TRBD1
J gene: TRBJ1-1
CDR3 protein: CASRGQAGTEAFF
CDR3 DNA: TGCGCCAGCAGGGGACAGGCGGGCACTGAAGCTTTCTTT

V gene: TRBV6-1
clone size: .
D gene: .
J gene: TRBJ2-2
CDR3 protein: CASRPRHTGELFF
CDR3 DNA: TGTGCCAGCAGACCGCGGCACACCGGGGAGCTGTTTTTT

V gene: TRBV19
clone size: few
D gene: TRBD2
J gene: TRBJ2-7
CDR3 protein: CASKTSGSSYEQYF
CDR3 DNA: TGTGCCAGTAAGACTAGCGGGAGCTCCTACGAGCAGTACTTC

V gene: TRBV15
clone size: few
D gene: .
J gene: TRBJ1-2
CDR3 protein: CATSRDSAGYTF
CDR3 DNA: TGTGCCACCAGCAGAGACTCGGCTGGCTACACCTTC

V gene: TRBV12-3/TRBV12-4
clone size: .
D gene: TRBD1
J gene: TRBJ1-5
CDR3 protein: CASSQRQGGTRRTQHF
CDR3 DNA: TGTGCCAGCAGTCAGCGACAGGGGGGTACGAGGAGGACCCAGCATTTT

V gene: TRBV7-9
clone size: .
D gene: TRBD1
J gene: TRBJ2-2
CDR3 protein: CASSRRTGIMGGELFF
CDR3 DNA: TGTGCCAGCAGCCGAAGGACAGGGATAATGGGCGGGGAGCTGTTTTTT

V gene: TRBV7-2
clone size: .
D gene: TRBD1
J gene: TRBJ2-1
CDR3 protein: CASSPRTGQDYEQFF
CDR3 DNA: TGTGCCAGCAGCCCCAGGACAGGGCAGGATTATGAGCAGTTCTTC

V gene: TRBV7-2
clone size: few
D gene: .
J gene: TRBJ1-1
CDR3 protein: CASSLSTSRGRGNTEAFF
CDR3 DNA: TGTGCCAGCAGCCTAAGCACATCGAGGGGCAGGGGGAACACTGAAGCTTTCTTT